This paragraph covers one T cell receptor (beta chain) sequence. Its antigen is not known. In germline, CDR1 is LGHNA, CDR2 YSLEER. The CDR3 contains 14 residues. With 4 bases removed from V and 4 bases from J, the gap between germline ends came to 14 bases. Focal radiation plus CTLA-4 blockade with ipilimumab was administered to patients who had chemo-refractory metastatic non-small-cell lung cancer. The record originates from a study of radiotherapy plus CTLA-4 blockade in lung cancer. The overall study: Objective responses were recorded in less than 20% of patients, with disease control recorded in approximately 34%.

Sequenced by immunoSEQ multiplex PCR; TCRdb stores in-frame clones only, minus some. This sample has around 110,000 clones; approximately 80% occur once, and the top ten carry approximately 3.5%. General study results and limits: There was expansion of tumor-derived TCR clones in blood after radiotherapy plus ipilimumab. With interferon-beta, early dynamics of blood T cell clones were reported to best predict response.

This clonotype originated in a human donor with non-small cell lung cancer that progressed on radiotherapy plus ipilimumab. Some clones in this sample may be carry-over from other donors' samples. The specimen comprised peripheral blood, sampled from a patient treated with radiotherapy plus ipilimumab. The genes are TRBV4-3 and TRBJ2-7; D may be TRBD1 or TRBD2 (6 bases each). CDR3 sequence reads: CASSLRRGGYEQYF. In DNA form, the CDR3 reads TGCGCCAGCAGCCTCCGCAGGGGAGGATACGAGCAGTACTTC.